This T cell receptor (beta chain) was profiled in a study of cytomegalovirus exposure and HLA in healthy donors. This clone showed up just a few times. The primer mix had 60 Vbeta and 13 Jbeta primers. Clones were read by immunoSEQ multiplex PCR, and TCRdb kept only the in-frame ones, dropping some. The table shows about 200,000 clones, with roughly 13% occurring only once. There are 18 residues in the CDR3. Sequenced sample: PBMCs. This rearrangement joins TRBV21-1 to TRBJ1-5. TRBV21-1 represents a pseudogene. This receptor was taken from a man aged 50 or older in good health and CMV-seropositive. CDR3 residues: CASSKAEGCREGNQPQHF. In nucleotides, the CDR3 is TGTGCCAGCAGCAAAGCAGAAGGGTGTAGGGAGGGCAATCAGCCCCAGCATTTT.